This TCR beta chain originates from a study of technical replicates of blood from four donors (dated by TCRdb to the late 2010s). Library method: the immunoSEQ multiplex PCR assay. TCRdb carries this immuneACCESS record with in-frame sequences only. Its versions omit some clonotypes, under half of them owing to an unresolved V gene in the studies checked, with the rest unexplained. The sample table contains tens of thousands of clones; only one count was recorded for roughly 94% of them. Roughly 0.26% of the sample comes from the top ten. CDR1 and CDR2 (SEHNR, FQNEAQ) derive from the germline V gene (reference sequence). From V the trimming removes 3 bases and from J it removes 7 bases, while the gene matches leave 3 bases of the junction unaccounted for. Counted from cysteine to phenylalanine, this CDR3 has 12 amino acids. Of all the DNA, just the CDR3 is kept, 36 bases in frame from base 1. For this clone: Its antigen specificity is not known. No much larger clone exists at a distance of one base, and base qualities are not known.

The sequenced sample was T cells isolated from PBMCs. The receptor was derived from a human donor in good health. The rearrangement joined TRBV7-9 to TRBJ2-7, and 7 junction bases match TRBD1. The DNA sequence is TGTGCCAGCAGCTTGGAACAGGGGGAGCAGTACTTC. Protein translation: CASSLEQGEQYF.